This entry is about one T cell receptor beta chain. The antigen remains undetermined. The cDNA had a unique molecular identifier and a template-switch universal primer site. TCRdb reprocessed the 5' RACE reads via MiXCR and lists one record per CDR3 protein. The sample includes about 700,000 distinct CDR3 sequences, 8.5% to 9.5% seen only once; the top ten take roughly 0.9%. The sample comes from a study of identical twins. General observations from the study: One should note that invariant MAIT and iNKT cells could partly confound zero-insertion analyses. Twins showed weaker excess sharing in their beta out-of-frame sequences.

The same sample was also studied in work on yellow fever vaccine responses in identical twins.

The TCR sequence derives from a woman aged 18-35 years in good health. Sequencing was performed on PBMCs.

CDR3 nucleotide sequence: TGTGCCATCAGTGAGCCTGCGGCTGAAGCTTTCTTT. Amino acids: CAISEPAAEAFF. J is TRBJ1-1 and V is TRBV10-3; D unclear. Germline CDR1 is ENHRY and CDR2 is SYGVKD. Trimming took off 2 bases at V and 6 bases at J, with 7 bases between the two ends. The CDR3 is made up of 12 amino acids.